This entry describes one T cell receptor beta chain. The repertoire was sequenced with immunoSEQ multiplex PCR; TCRdb's copy has only in-frame clones and lacks some. The sample lists 100,000 to 150,000 clones; around 93% were seen once. This entry comes from a study of T cell changes during pregnancy in multiple sclerosis. This clonotype originated in a female donor with multiple sclerosis, enrolled in a pregnancy study. Sequencing was performed on peripheral blood, taken before pregnancy.

This CDR3 reads CASSMQSSGFRYGYTF. DNA for the CDR3: TGTGCCAGTAGTATGCAGAGTTCAGGGTTCCGCTATGGCTACACCTTC. J is TRBJ1-2 and V is TRBV19; tentatively, D is TRBD1 (5 bases). Trimming left V 3 bases short and J 4 bases short, with 18 bases between. The CDR3 is made up of 16 amino acids. Germline V lookup: CDR1 LNHDA, CDR2 SQIVND (reference sequence).